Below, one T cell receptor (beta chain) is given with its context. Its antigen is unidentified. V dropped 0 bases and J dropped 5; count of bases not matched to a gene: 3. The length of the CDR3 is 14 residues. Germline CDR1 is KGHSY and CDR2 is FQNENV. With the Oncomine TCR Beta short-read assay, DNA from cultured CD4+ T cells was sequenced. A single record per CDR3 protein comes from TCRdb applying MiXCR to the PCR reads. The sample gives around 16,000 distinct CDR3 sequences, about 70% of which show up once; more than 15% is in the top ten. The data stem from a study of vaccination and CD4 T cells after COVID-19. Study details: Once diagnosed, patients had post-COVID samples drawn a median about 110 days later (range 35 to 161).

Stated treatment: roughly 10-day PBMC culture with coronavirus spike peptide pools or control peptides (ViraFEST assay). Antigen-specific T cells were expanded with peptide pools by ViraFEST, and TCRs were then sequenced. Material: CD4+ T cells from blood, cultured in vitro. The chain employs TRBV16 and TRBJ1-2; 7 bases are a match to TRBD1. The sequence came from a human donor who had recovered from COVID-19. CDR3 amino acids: CASSQSGQAYGYTF. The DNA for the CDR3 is TGTGCCAGCAGCCAATCTGGACAGGCTTATGGCTACACCTTC. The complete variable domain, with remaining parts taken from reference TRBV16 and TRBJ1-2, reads GEEVAQTPKHLVRGEGQKAKLYCAPIKGHSYVFWYQQVLKNEFKFLISFQNENVFDETGMPKERFSAKCLPNSPCSLEIQATKLEDSAVYFCASSQSGQAYGYTFGSGTRLTVV.